The clone carrying this T cell receptor beta chain was recorded many times. This sample was included in a study of T-cell reconstitution after alpha-beta-depleted transplantation in children. Trimming stripped 5 bases from V and 4 bases from J, with 12 bases between. CDR3 length: 14 amino acids. Germline V lookup: CDR1 SEHNR, CDR2 FQNEAQ (reference sequence). Using unique molecular identifiers, the investigators prepared the TCRbeta library. MiXCR, run by TCRdb on the PCR reads, gives a single entry per CDR3 protein. Among roughly 100,000 distinct CDR3 sequences listed, 7% to 10% were seen once. The TCR sequence derives from a human donor who donated a stem cell graft to a child with congenital amegakaryocytic thrombocytopenia. The chain combines TRBV7-9 with TRBJ2-1; a possible D gene is TRBD2 (5 bases). Material: PBMCs from the stem cell graft donor, obtained from the stem cell graft. CDR3 in DNA: TGTGCCAGCAGCGCCGGCGGACTTTACAATGAGCAGTTCTTC. Protein: CASSAGGLYNEQFF.